Listed below are T cell receptor beta chains from one sample, sequenced in a study of blood T cells in healthy people across ages. A single record per CDR3 protein comes from TCRdb applying MiXCR to the 5' RACE reads. In the table there are hundreds of thousands of distinct CDR3 sequences, 45% to 60% of which are singletons. Sequences were obtained from blood. Source of these receptors: a woman of 80 years or more in good health. CDR3s include the opening cysteine and the closing phenylalanine or tryptophan. The D gene is left open where the match is weak. A row's size may be missing; if present it is once, few, many or a size class.

>NA|TRBV2|few|TRBJ2-6
TGTGCCAGCCTGCGTTCTGGGGCCAACGTCCTGACTTTC
CASLRSGANVLTF
>TRBD2|TRBV15|few|TRBJ2-1
TGTGCCACCAGCGGCCGGACTAGCGGGGCTAACTACAATGAGCAGTTCTTC
CATSGRTSGANYNEQFF
>TRBD1|TRBV9|NA|TRBJ2-1
TGTGCCAGCAGCGCCGCAAACAGGGGGCATGAGCAGTTCTTC
CASSAANRGHEQFF
>TRBD1|TRBV12-3/TRBV12-4|once|TRBJ1-2
TGTGCCAGCAGTGACCCGGGCAGGGGGGACTATGGCTACACCTTC
CASSDPGRGDYGYTF
>NA|TRBV6-1|NA|TRBJ2-1
TGTGCCAGCAGTGAAGTACAATATCGGGGGCTCACCTACAATGAGCAGTTCTTC
CASSEVQYRGLTYNEQFF
>TRBD1|TRBV4-1|few|TRBJ1-2
TGCGCCAGCTCACCACAGGGGCCCAACTATGGCTACACCTTC
CASSPQGPNYGYTF
>TRBD1|TRBV20-1|NA|TRBJ1-4
TGCAGTGGGACAGGAAATAATGAAAAACTGTTTTTT
CSGTGNNEKLFF
>NA|TRBV29-1|NA|TRBJ1-2
TGCAGCGCTGCGGGAGGAATTCATGGCTACACCTTC
CSAAGGIHGYTF
>NA|TRBV3-1|many|TRBJ2-3
TGTGCCAGCAGCCAAGGTGACCGTGCAGATACGCAGTATTTT
CASSQGDRADTQYF
>TRBD1|TRBV7-9|NA|TRBJ1-2
TGTGCCAGCAGCTTGCAGGGGGTCGGCTACACCTTC
CASSLQGVGYTF
>NA|TRBV7-9|once|TRBJ2-5
TGTGCCAGCAGCTTAGTCGACGGGTCGGAGACCCAGTACTTC
CASSLVDGSETQYF
>TRBD1|TRBV7-8|NA|TRBJ2-1
TGTGCCGGCTACCAGGGGACAGGGGGTTACAATGAGCAGTTCTTC
CAGYQGTGGYNEQFF
>NA|TRBV20-1|many|TRBJ1-5
TGCAGTGCTAGACGAGGTTCAAGTCAGCCCCAGCATTTT
CSARRGSSQPQHF
>NA|TRBV11-2|many|TRBJ2-7
TGTGCCAGCAGCTTAGGAGGGAGTGGCGACGAGCAGTACTTC
CASSLGGSGDEQYF
>TRBD2|TRBV29-1|NA|TRBJ2-3
TGCAGCGCAGAGCCTAGCGGGAGGTACGATACGCAGTATTTT
CSAEPSGRYDTQYF
>NA|TRBV29-1|many|TRBJ2-7
TGCAGCGTTGAGGGGCGGTACGAGCAGTACTTC
CSVEGRYEQYF
>NA|TRBV12-3/TRBV12-4|many|TRBJ2-7
TGTGCCAGCAGCCGCGGGACAGCGTCCTACGAGCAGTACTTC
CASSRGTASYEQYF
>TRBD2|TRBV27|NA|TRBJ2-7
TGTGCCAGCAGTTTTAGCGGGGGAGCAATAGGCGAGCAGTACTTC
CASSFSGGAIGEQYF
>NA|TRBV20-1|many|TRBJ2-1
TGCAGTGCTAGAGGGGTCGGCTACGATGAGCAGTTCTTC
CSARGVGYDEQFF
>TRBD1|TRBV9|NA|TRBJ2-5
TGTGCCAGCAGCGAGAGGACAGGGCGGGAGACCCAGTACTTC
CASSERTGRETQYF
>NA|TRBV6-6|NA|TRBJ2-5
TGTGCCAGCAACCCATCCGGCGTTTCGGAGACCCAGTACTTC
CASNPSGVSETQYF
>TRBD2|TRBV12-3/TRBV12-4|many|TRBJ2-5
TGTGCCAGCAGTCGTAGCGGGAGAGGAGAGACCCAGTACTTC
CASSRSGRGETQYF
>NA|TRBV9|few|TRBJ2-2
TGTGCCAGCAGCGTTTCTTTCACCGGGGAGCTGTTTTTT
CASSVSFTGELFF
>NA|TRBV4-2|NA|TRBJ1-5
TGTGCCAGCAGCCAAGTTCAGGGGTTGGTTCAGCCCCAGCATTTT
CASSQVQGLVQPQHF
>TRBD2|TRBV27|NA|TRBJ2-6
TGTGCCAGCAGTTTATATCTAGCGGCCTGGGATCCTGGGGCCAACGTCCTGACTTTC
CASSLYLAAWDPGANVLTF
>NA|TRBV29-1|NA|TRBJ2-3
TGCAGCGTTCACCCACTGAACACAGATACGCAGTATTTT
CSVHPLNTDTQYF
>NA|TRBV6-5|many|TRBJ2-1
TGTGCCAGCAGTCTGGACCGGAAGGTAATGTTCTTC
CASSLDRKVMFF
>TRBD2|TRBV5-1|NA|TRBJ2-5
TGCGCCAGCAGCTTGGCGGGACTACCACAAGAGACCCAGTACTTC
CASSLAGLPQETQYF